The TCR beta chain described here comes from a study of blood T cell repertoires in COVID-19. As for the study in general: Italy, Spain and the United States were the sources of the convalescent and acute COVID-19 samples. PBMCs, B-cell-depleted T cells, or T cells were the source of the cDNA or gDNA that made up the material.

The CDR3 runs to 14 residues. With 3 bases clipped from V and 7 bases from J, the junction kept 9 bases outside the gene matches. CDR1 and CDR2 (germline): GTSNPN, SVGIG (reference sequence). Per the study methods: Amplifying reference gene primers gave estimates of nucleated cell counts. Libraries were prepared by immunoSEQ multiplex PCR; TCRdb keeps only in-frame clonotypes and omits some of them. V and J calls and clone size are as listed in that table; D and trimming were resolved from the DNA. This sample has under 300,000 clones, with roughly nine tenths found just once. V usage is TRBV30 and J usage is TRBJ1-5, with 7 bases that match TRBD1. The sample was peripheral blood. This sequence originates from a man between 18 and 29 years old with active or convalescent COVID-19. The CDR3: CAWRAQGLGQPQHF. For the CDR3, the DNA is TGTGCCTGGAGGGCACAGGGGCTGGGACAGCCCCAGCATTTT.